A single sample is the source of the 19 T cell receptor beta chains below, sequenced in a study of somatic mutations in cytotoxic T cells in rheumatoid arthritis (dated by TCRdb to the late 2010s). Libraries came from the immunoSEQ multiplex PCR assay. TCRdb obtained this table from immuneACCESS and retained in-frame rearrangements with V and J assigned. These tables miss some clones; where compared with another copy, unresolved V genes account for less than half of the shortfall, and the remainder is unexplained. This sample gives 9,500 to 11,000 clones in total; approximately 84% of them show up just once. Under 10% of the sample is taken by the ten largest. Sequenced input: CD8+ T cells sorted from blood. All receptors derive from a woman aged 60-70 years with rheumatoid arthritis.

The gene calls are TRBV27 and TRBJ2-7, with TRBD1 matching 12 bases. This CDR3 region has 14 residues. The germline V gene has CDR1 MNHEY and CDR2 SMNVEV (reference sequence). The V gene end was trimmed by 4 bases and the J gene end by 5 bases; junction bases not matched to a gene: 3. The CDR3 nucleotides are TGTGCCAGCAGTTACGGGACAGGGGGCGACGAGCAGTACTTC. This encodes CASSYGTGGDEQYF.

The V call is TRBV27, the J call TRBJ1-5; D is unresolved. V was shortened by 7 bases and J by 3 bases, with 10 bases between the two germline ends. Germline CDR1 and CDR2: MNHEY and SMNVEV (reference sequence). The CDR3 is 13 residues long. CDR3 loop: CASTDSINQPQHF. The CDR3 DNA reads TGTGCCAGCACGGACTCAATCAATCAGCCCCAGCATTTT.

The rearrangement links TRBV29-1 to TRBJ2-1, with TRBD2 matching over 8 bases. There are 11 residues in the CDR3. V shed 7 bases and J 8 bases; nucleotides not matched to a gene: 4. Germline lookup yields CDR1 SQVTM and CDR2 ANQGSEA. CDR3 region: CSGGSGDEQFF. CDR3 coding DNA: TGCAGCGGGGGTAGCGGGGATGAGCAGTTCTTC.

The gene calls are TRBV9 and TRBJ2-3; a possible D gene is TRBD2 (5 bases). There are 13 residues in the CDR3. Deletions cut 0 bases from V and 10 bases from J, with 12 bases between. The germline V gene encodes CDR1 SGDLS and CDR2 YYNGEE. The CDR3 protein is CASSVATLAAQYF. CDR3 DNA sequence: TGTGCCAGCAGCGTAGCTACCCTAGCCGCGCAGTATTTT.

The rearrangement links TRBV28 to TRBJ2-1; D call uncertain. Germline CDR1 MDHEN, CDR2 SYDVKM. This CDR3 comprises 13 residues. Trimming took 0 bases from V and 7 from J, leaving 7 bases between them. The CDR3 spells CASSLWRRNEQFF. CDR3 DNA: TGTGCCAGCAGTTTATGGCGGCGGAATGAGCAGTTCTTC. Filled out from reference TRBV28 and TRBJ2-1, the complete variable domain reads DVKVTQSSRYLVKRTGEKVFLECVQDMDHENMFWYRQDPGLGLRLIYFSYDVKMKEKGDIPEGYSVSREKKERFSLILESASTNQTSMYLCASSLWRRNEQFFGPGTRLTVL.

The J gene is TRBJ2-1, the V gene TRBV4-1, with 9 bases that match TRBD1. The CDR3 totals 16 residues. The germline CDR1 and CDR2 sequences are MGHRA and YSYEKL. The trim removed 4 bases at V and 2 bases at J, leaving 6 bases unmatched. This CDR3 reads CASSPGQGPTYNEQFF. CDR3 DNA sequence: TGCGCCAGCAGCCCCGGACAGGGGCCGACCTACAATGAGCAGTTCTTC.

The chain recombines TRBV4-3 with TRBJ2-2; D is uncertain. Trimming removed 0 bases at V and 7 bases at J, with 9 bases between. The CDR3 extends over 14 amino acids. In germline, CDR1 is LGHNA, CDR2 YSLEER. The CDR3 spells CASSQEGYGGELFF. CDR3 in DNA: TGCGCCAGCAGCCAAGAGGGCTACGGCGGGGAGCTGTTTTTT.

The V and J genes are TRBV7-8 and TRBJ2-3; a possible D gene is TRBD2 (5 bases). The CDR3 contains 19 residues. Germline loops: CDR1 SGHVS, CDR2 FQNEAQ. V shed 0 bases and J shed 3 bases, with 22 bases lying between them. The CDR3: CASSLAPPSAGPRTDTQYF. In nucleotides, the CDR3 is TGTGCCAGCAGCTTAGCCCCGCCCTCTGCGGGCCCGAGGACAGATACGCAGTATTTT. The variable domain in full, with the rest retrieved from reference TRBV7-8 and TRBJ2-3, is GAGVSQSPRYKVAKRGQDVALRCDPISGHVSLFWYQQALGQGPEFLTYFQNEAQLDKSGLPSDRFFAERPEGSVSTLKIQRTQQEDSAVYLCASSLAPPSAGPRTDTQYFGPGTRLTVL.

Within the sample, this clone is medium-sized. This chain joins TRBV4-3 and TRBJ2-1, with 7 bases fitting TRBD1. The CDR3 has 17 residues. CDR1 and CDR2 (germline): LGHNA, YSLEER. V shed 0 bases and J 6 bases; nucleotides not matched to a gene: 11. CDR3 sequence reads: CASSQDPTGDGSNEQFF. Here the CDR3 DNA reads TGCGCCAGCAGCCAAGACCCTACAGGGGATGGTTCCAATGAGCAGTTCTTC.

J is TRBJ2-2 and V is TRBV29-1, with unresolved D. CDR1 and CDR2 from the germline V gene are SQVTM and ANQGSEA. V lost 4 bases, J lost 0 bases, and 9 bases lay in between. This CDR3 is built from 14 residues. The CDR3 nucleotides read TGCAGCGTTGCGAACAATCCGAACACCGGGGAGCTGTTTTTT. This encodes CSVANNPNTGELFF.

This rearrangement joins TRBV7-9 to TRBJ1-2; possible D gene TRBD1, 5 bases. CDR1 and CDR2 (germline): SEHNR, FQNEAQ (reference sequence). This CDR3 has 13 amino acids. V was pared by 6 bases and J by 8 bases, with 16 bases between. CDR3 coding DNA: TGTGCCAGCAGTACCGGGGACTCCAACGGCTACACCTTC. Protein sequence: CASSTGDSNGYTF.

J is TRBJ2-7 and V is TRBV6-5, with 7 positions matching TRBD1. J gave up 4 bases and V 4 bases, and 4 bases lay outside the gene matches. CDR3 size: 13 residues. Germline V CDR1 and CDR2: MNHEY, SVGAGI. CDR3 nucleotides: TGTGCCAGCAGTTTGGGCAGGGGGTACGAGCAGTACTTC. Protein product: CASSLGRGYEQYF.

The chain employs TRBV9 and TRBJ2-3, with 8 nucleotides matching TRBD1. Germline trimming cut 4 bases from V and 5 bases from J; bases unmatched to any gene: 3. CDR3 length equals 13 residues. Per germline, CDR1 SGDLS and CDR2 YYNGEE. CDR3 sequence: CASSPGGVDTQYF. CDR3 nucleotides: TGTGCCAGCAGCCCAGGGGGCGTAGATACGCAGTATTTT.

The rearrangement links TRBV27 to TRBJ2-2; possible D gene TRBD2, 6 bases. In germline, CDR1 is MNHEY, CDR2 SMNVEV (reference sequence). CDR3 length: 16 residues. Trimming pared 6 bases from V and 1 base from J, leaving 15 bases between. The CDR3 sequence: CASSDEPRGNTGELFF. The CDR3 coding sequence is TGTGCCAGCAGCGACGAACCGCGGGGGAACACCGGGGAGCTGTTTTTT.

To note about this clone: At one boundary the junction diverges from the germline segment, which might be a read error. The CDR3 DNA sequence: TGTGCCAGCGGCGTAGGAGGACTAGCGCCCTACGAGCAGTACTTC. This sequence encodes CASGVGGLAPYEQYF. The chain uses TRBV9 and TRBJ2-7; TRBD2 matches 9 bases. Germline CDR1 SGDLS, CDR2 YYNGEE. This CDR3 region has 15 residues. The full variable domain, its missing parts supplied by reference TRBV9 and TRBJ2-7, is DSGVTQTPKHLITATGQRVTLRCSPRSGDLSVYWYQQSLDQGLQFLIQYYNGEERAKGNILERFSAQQFPDLHSELNLSSLELGDSALYFCASGVGGLAPYEQYFGPGTRLTVT.

This sequence joins TRBV6-5 and TRBJ1-5; no reliable D call. With 0 bases removed from V and 0 bases from J, the gap between germline ends came to 3 bases. The CDR3 is 14 residues long. Germline V gene sequence: CDR1 MNHEY, CDR2 SVGAGI. The CDR3 reads CASSYSGSNQPQHF. CDR3 sequence (DNA): TGTGCCAGCAGTTACTCCGGTAGCAATCAGCCCCAGCATTTT.

The rearrangement uses TRBV28 and TRBJ2-2; D is perhaps TRBD2 (5 bases). Trimming pared 4 bases from V and 5 bases from J, leaving 14 bases between. CDR3 length equals 15 residues. Germline-derived CDR1 and CDR2 are MDHEN and SYDVKM. The CDR3 DNA follows: TGTGCCAGCAGTTCGCGAGGGCGCAGGACCGGGGAGCTGTTTTTT. It encodes CASSSRGRRTGELFF.

This clone was counted between two and nine times. V usage is TRBV5-6 and J usage is TRBJ1-4, with 9 positions matching TRBD1. The germline V gene has CDR1 SGHDT and CDR2 YYEEEE. The V and J ends lost 7 bases and 6 bases, in that order; junction bases with no gene match: 4. The CDR3 totals 13 residues. In nucleotides, the CDR3 is TGTGCCAGCTTGAGGACAGGGGATGAAAAACTGTTTTTT. Translation: CASLRTGDEKLFF.

V and J are TRBV2 and TRBJ1-5; D not certain. Trimming took off 3 bases at V and 4 bases at J, with 7 bases between the two ends. CDR1 is SNHLY, CDR2 FYNNEI, per germline. The CDR3 totals 13 residues. Here the CDR3 DNA reads TGTGCCAGCAGTGAGGAGTTTAATCAGCCCCAGCATTTT. This translates into CASSEEFNQPQHF.